These 26 T cell receptor beta chains originate from one sample sequenced in a study of T-cell reconstitution after alpha-beta-depleted transplantation in children. Unique molecular identifiers were incorporated during preparation of the TCRbeta library. A single record per CDR3 protein comes from TCRdb applying MiXCR to the PCR reads. The sample comprises more than 250,000 distinct CDR3 sequences, nearly 10% of which are singletons, and roughly a tenth rests with the top ten. The starting material was PBMCs from the stem cell graft donor, obtained from the stem cell graft. These receptor sequences come from a human donor who donated a stem cell graft to a child with SCID.

The chain uses TRBV5-1 and TRBJ2-5, with a weak D call TRBD2 (6 bases). CDR3 size: 14 residues. CDR1 is SGHRS, CDR2 YFSETQ, per germline. The V end lost 3 bases, the J end lost 1 base, and 10 bases lay between the germline ends. CDR3 amino acids: CASSYRDSQETQYF. Written as DNA, the CDR3 is TGCGCCAGCAGCTACCGGGACTCCCAAGAGACCCAGTACTTC.

The sample holds many counts of this clonotype. This sequence joins TRBV12-3 or TRBV12-4 and TRBJ2-5; no clear D gene. The CDR3 is 14 residues long. The V end lost 0 bases, the J end lost 1 base, and 6 bases lay between the germline ends. The CDR3 here is CASSLADVQETQYF. In nucleotides, the CDR3 is TGTGCCAGCAGTTTAGCGGACGTCCAAGAGACCCAGTACTTC.

In regard to this clonotype: The junction differs from germline at one of its ends, possibly a read error. V is TRBV5-1 and J is TRBJ2-1; D remains ambiguous. Per germline, CDR1 SGHRS and CDR2 YFSETQ. This CDR3 is 13 amino acids long. The CDR3 region is CANSPDSYNEQFF. CDR3 sequence (DNA): TGCGCCAACAGCCCCGACTCTTACAATGAGCAGTTCTTC. Full variable domain (rest looked up from reference TRBV5-1 and TRBJ2-1): KAGVTQTPRYLIKTRGQQVTLSCSPISGHRSVSWYQQTPGQGLQFLFEYFSETQRNKGNFPGRFSGRQFSNSRSEMNVSTLELGDSALYLCANSPDSYNEQFFGPGTRLTVL.

This clonotype appeared a few times. The chain combines TRBV20-1 with TRBJ1-6; possibly TRBD1 for D (5 bases). The CDR3 contains 17 residues. Trimming shortened V by 0 bases and J by 5 bases, and 17 bases separated the two germline ends. CDR1 is DFQATT, CDR2 SNEGSKA, per germline (reference sequence). DNA for the CDR3: TGCAGTGCTAGAGATCAGGGCAGGGCTTGGGATAATTCACCCCTCCACTTT. It is translated as CSARDQGRAWDNSPLHF.

This clonotype was counted a few times. The chain is built from TRBV4-1 and TRBJ1-5; 7 nucleotides match TRBD1. The CDR3 consists of 13 residues. The V gene's germline CDR1 is MGHRA and CDR2 YSYEKL. V was pared by 1 base and J by 8 bases, with 2 bases of the junction left unmatched. DNA for the CDR3: TGCGCCAGCAGCCAAGCAGGGGGTGAGCCCCAGCATTTT. Encoded protein: CASSQAGGEPQHF.

The chain carries TRBV12-3 or TRBV12-4 and TRBJ1-1; D ambiguous. The CDR3 has 13 residues. V lost 9 bases and J lost 5, with 16 bases in between. CDR3 region: CASYEGLWTEAFF. The CDR3 DNA reads TGTGCCAGTTACGAAGGGTTATGGACTGAAGCTTTCTTT.

This clonotype was detected only a few times. The chain couples TRBV12-3 or TRBV12-4 to TRBJ2-7; maybe TRBD2 (5 bases). V lost 5 bases, J lost 0 bases, and 20 bases lay in between. The CDR3 spans 17 residues. CDR3 residues: CASSPPDGGRPSYEQYF. The DNA for the CDR3 is TGTGCCAGCAGTCCGCCTGATGGTGGGAGACCCTCCTACGAGCAGTACTTC.

V is TRBV12-3 or TRBV12-4 and J is TRBJ2-5; D might be TRBD2 (6 bases). There are 14 residues in the CDR3. V lost 6 bases to trimming and J lost 4 bases, with 15 bases between them. The CDR3 loop is CASRAGRGGETQYF. CDR3 sequence (DNA): TGTGCCAGCAGGGCCGGCCGGGGAGGAGAGACCCAGTACTTC.

This sequence joins TRBV7-8 and TRBJ2-5, with TRBD2 identical over 12 bases. This CDR3 has 15 residues. Germline V gene lookup returns CDR1 SGHVS and CDR2 FQNEAQ. V lost 2 bases to trimming and J lost 7 bases; unmatched junction nucleotides: 5. The CDR3 DNA is TGTGCCAGCAGCTTATCTAGCGGGGGGGTGGGGACCCAGTACTTC. Amino acid sequence: CASSLSSGGVGTQYF.

This clonotype was counted ten times or more. This sequence joins TRBV5-1 and TRBJ2-4; D is perhaps TRBD1 or TRBD2 (6 bases each). The CDR3 has 15 residues. Trimming removed 0 bases from V and 6 bases from J, with 13 bases in between. Germline CDR1 and CDR2: SGHRS and YFSETQ. In nucleotides, the CDR3 is TGCGCCAGCAGCTTGGATGGGGGGCGGGGAAACATTCAGTACTTC. It specifies CASSLDGGRGNIQYF.

V and J are TRBV6-1 and TRBJ2-5; D ambiguous. The CDR3 consists of 16 residues. CDR1 MNHNS and CDR2 SASEGT come from the germline V gene. The V end lost 8 bases, the J end lost 0 bases, and 19 bases lay between the germline ends. In DNA, the CDR3 is TGTGCCAGCCCTTCCAAAGGCCGCAACAACCAAGAGACCCAGTACTTC. Protein product: CASPSKGRNNQETQYF.

The chain employs TRBV10-3 and TRBJ2-7; the D gene is possibly TRBD2 (6 bases). Germline lookup yields CDR1 ENHRY and CDR2 SYGVKD. Deletions cut 11 bases from V and 7 bases from J, with 30 bases between. This CDR3 comprises 16 residues. The DNA for the CDR3 is TGTGCCTCGAAGGCGGGTCAGGCCACCCTTGGGGGGGAGCAGTACTTC. Translating gives CASKAGQATLGGEQYF.

The rearrangement uses TRBV5-1 and TRBJ1-1; D is unresolved. This CDR3 has 14 residues. CDR1 is SGHRS and CDR2 is YFSETQ in the germline V gene. V lost 6 bases and J 0 bases, leaving 12 bases between the germline ends. CDR3 sequence (DNA): TGCGCCAGCACCGCCGACGGTATGAACACTGAAGCTTTCTTT. Translation gives CASTADGMNTEAFF.

The chain has TRBV3-1 and TRBJ2-1; the match to TRBD2 covers 12 bases. The CDR3 has 16 residues. CDR1 and CDR2 from the germline V gene are LGHDT and YNNKEL (reference sequence). The V and J ends lost 4 bases and 8 bases, in that order; junction bases with no gene match: 9. CDR3 sequence (DNA): TGTGCCAGCAGCCTATGGACTAGCGGGGACTGGGATGAGCAGTTCTTC. Encoded protein: CASSLWTSGDWDEQFF.

This chain connects TRBV6-1 to TRBJ1-5, with TRBD1 as a possible D gene (6 bases). This CDR3 contains 16 residues. Germline CDR1 MNHNS, CDR2 SASEGT. The ends were cut back, 6 bases at V and 0 bases at J, with 15 bases in the middle. The CDR3 region is CASRTTGSTSNQPQHF. The DNA of the CDR3 is TGTGCCAGCAGGACAACAGGGAGTACTAGCAATCAGCCCCAGCATTTT.

This clonotype has a handful of counts. The chain combines TRBV20-1 with TRBJ1-2; 8 positions agree with TRBD1. Germline CDR1 reads DFQATT; CDR2 reads SNEGSKA (reference sequence). After removal of 4 bases from V and 8 bases from J, the junction contained 12 bases not matched to a gene. This CDR3 region has 14 residues. This CDR3 reads CSAKQGGLIAGYTF. DNA of the CDR3: TGCAGTGCTAAACAGGGGGGTCTTATTGCGGGCTACACCTTC.

This sequence joins TRBV6-2 or TRBV6-3 and TRBJ1-5; a possible D gene is TRBD1 (6 bases). The CDR3 is 14 residues long. The germline V gene has CDR1 MNHEY and CDR2 SVGEGT. The V end was cut by 6 bases, the J end by 9 bases, with 18 bases between. The DNA of the CDR3 is TGTGCCAGCAGCCCCGACAGGAGCTATTCGCCCCAGCATTTT. Amino acid sequence: CASSPDRSYSPQHF.

V gene TRBV5-6 combines with J gene TRBJ1-1; D unresolved. The CDR3 is 14 amino acids. The germline gives CDR1 SGHDT, CDR2 YYEEEE. V lost 4 bases and J lost 0, with 10 bases in between. The CDR3 reads CASSPIRLNTEAFF. The CDR3 DNA reads TGTGCCAGCAGCCCTATTAGGCTGAACACTGAAGCTTTCTTT.

This clonotype was seen only a few times. The rearrangement joins TRBV4-1 to TRBJ2-1; TRBD1 agrees at 7 bases. The CDR3 contains 17 residues. Per the germline V gene, CDR1 is MGHRA and CDR2 is YSYEKL. The V segment lost 3 bases and the J segment 5 bases; nucleotides outside the gene matches: 13. As DNA, the CDR3 is TGCGCCAGCAGCCAGTCGGTTGTTGGACAGGAGCACAATGAGCAGTTCTTC. Translating it yields CASSQSVVGQEHNEQFF.

This clonotype has at least ten counts. J is TRBJ2-5 and V is TRBV12-3 or TRBV12-4; maybe TRBD1 (6 bases). V was trimmed by 6 bases and J by 1 base, leaving 15 bases between them. The CDR3 runs to 15 residues. CDR3 nucleotides: TGTGCCAGCAGCACCCCTACAGGGCTCCAAGAGACCCAGTACTTC. As protein: CASSTPTGLQETQYF.

This clonotype has only a few counts. The chain joins TRBV7-2 to TRBJ2-1, with TRBD2 identical over 9 bases. Germline V CDR1 and CDR2: SGHTA, FQGNSA. Trimming cost V 4 bases and J 10 bases; bases outside gene matches: 11. The length of the CDR3 is 15 residues. CDR3 in DNA: TGTGCCAGCAGCTCTCTAGGGGTTACTAGCGGGGAGCAGTTCTTC. This encodes CASSSLGVTSGEQFF.

The table lists this clonotype with a few counts. V and J are TRBV2 and TRBJ1-6, with D maybe TRBD1 (6 bases). Germline loops: CDR1 SNHLY, CDR2 FYNNEI. V lost 6 bases, J lost 7 bases, and 19 bases lay in between. The CDR3 contains 16 residues. The CDR3 sequence: CASSADSHGRNSPLHF. CDR3 bases: TGTGCCAGCAGCGCGGACAGCCATGGTCGAAATTCACCCCTCCACTTT.

This clonotype was counted many times. The genes are TRBV12-3 or TRBV12-4 and TRBJ1-2; maybe TRBD1 (5 bases). The CDR3 extends over 15 amino acids. V was trimmed by 1 base and J by 8 bases, leaving 17 bases between them. The CDR3 region has the DNA TGTGCCAGCAGTTTAGAGATGGGCCCCCGGGGGGGCTACACCTTC. Amino acids: CASSLEMGPRGGYTF.

The sample holds a few counts of this clonotype. This chain connects TRBV5-1 to TRBJ2-1, with 8 bases lining up with TRBD2. Trimming at V came to 2 bases and at J to 8 bases, leaving 6 bases not matched to a gene. CDR1 is SGHRS, CDR2 YFSETQ, per germline. The CDR3 contains 14 residues. The CDR3 loop is CASSFTGGPHEQFF. CDR3 bases: TGCGCCAGCAGCTTTACGGGGGGGCCCCATGAGCAGTTCTTC.

This clonotype was observed many times. This sequence joins TRBV5-1 and TRBJ2-1; D is unclear. Trimming pared 1 base from V and 0 bases from J, leaving 8 bases between. Germline CDR1 SGHRS, CDR2 YFSETQ. This CDR3 comprises 15 residues. This CDR3 reads CASSLTPSSYNEQFF. The CDR3 nucleotides read TGCGCCAGCAGCTTGACTCCGAGCTCCTACAATGAGCAGTTCTTC.

Many counts were recorded for this clonotype. This rearrangement joins TRBV12-5 to TRBJ2-4; D might be TRBD1 (6 bases). CDR1 is LGHNT and CDR2 is FRNRAP in the germline V gene. The CDR3 length is 15 residues. V was clipped by 4 bases and J by 4 bases, with 14 bases between them. CDR3 coding DNA: TGTGCTAGTGGTTCCGAGACAGGACCGAAAAACATTCAGTACTTC. Its translation is CASGSETGPKNIQYF.